These 26 T cell receptor beta chains originate from one sample sequenced in a study of blood T cell repertoires in COVID-19. Sequencing was performed with immunoSEQ multiplex PCR; in TCRdb, only in-frame clones are kept and a portion is missing. The sample lists 70,000 or so clones, 78% occurring once. The specimen sequenced was peripheral blood. The receptor source for this set is a human donor in a cohort sampled during active COVID-19.

This sequence joins TRBV5-1 and TRBJ1-1; 7 bases are a match to TRBD1. Germline V lookup: CDR1 SGHRS, CDR2 YFSETQ. The CDR3 is 15 amino acids. J gave up 6 bases and V 0 bases, and 8 bases lay outside the gene matches. The CDR3 sequence: CASSLGYRGGAEAFF. CDR3 bases: TGCGCCAGCAGCTTGGGGTACAGGGGTGGCGCTGAAGCTTTCTTT.

The CDR3 region is CASYNRASGNTIYF. The CDR3 DNA sequence: TGTGCCAGTTATAACAGGGCTTCTGGAAACACCATATATTTT. The chain joins TRBV6-5 to TRBJ1-3; weak D call: TRBD1 (6 bases). CDR1 is MNHEY and CDR2 is SVGAGI in the germline V gene. V was shortened by 9 bases and J by 1 base, with 13 bases between the two germline ends. This CDR3 spans 14 amino acids.

The V call is TRBV14, the J call TRBJ2-2; a weak D match, TRBD2 (5 bases). The CDR3 is 17 amino acids. Germline V gives CDR1 SGHDN, CDR2 FVKESK. The ends were cut back, 0 bases at V and 4 bases at J, with 15 bases in the middle. Here the CDR3 DNA reads TGTGCCAGCAGCCAAGACGTAAGGAGGTCCGCCACCGGGGAGCTGTTTTTT. Protein sequence: CASSQDVRRSATGELFF.

The chain uses TRBV28 and TRBJ1-2, with a weak D call TRBD1 (6 bases). This CDR3 comprises 15 residues. V shed 6 bases and J shed 4 bases, with 18 bases lying between them. Germline CDR1 is MDHEN and CDR2 is SYDVKM. The CDR3 here is CASRFGTLKGYGYTF. For the CDR3, the DNA is TGTGCCAGCAGGTTCGGGACACTTAAGGGCTATGGCTACACCTTC.

This clone has just one count. The chain joins TRBV6-5 to TRBJ1-1, with 7 nucleotides matching TRBD1. Germline lookup yields CDR1 MNHEY and CDR2 SVGAGI. V was pared by 5 bases and J by 4 bases, with 10 bases of the junction left unmatched. This CDR3 region has 15 residues. For the CDR3, the DNA is TGTGCCAGCAGTCCACTCCGGGACAGAGGCACTGAAGCTTTCTTT. As protein: CASSPLRDRGTEAFF.

This clone appeared a single time. This chain joins TRBV7-2 and TRBJ2-5, with D unresolved. This CDR3 has 14 amino acids. CDR1 and CDR2 from the germline V gene are SGHTA and FQGNSA. Trimming pared 0 bases from V and 0 bases from J, leaving 5 bases between. The CDR3 protein is CASSLASYQETQYF. CDR3 DNA sequence: TGTGCCAGCAGCTTAGCGTCGTACCAAGAGACCCAGTACTTC.

The V and J genes are TRBV18 and TRBJ2-7, with D possibly TRBD2 on 7 matching bases. Germline V CDR1 and CDR2: KGHSH, LQKENI. With 3 bases removed from V and 6 bases from J, the gap between germline ends came to 15 bases. This CDR3 has 14 amino acids. The DNA for the CDR3 is TGTGCCAGCTCACCCCTAGAGGGGGGGGGCGAGCAGTACTTC. It translates to CASSPLEGGGEQYF. The variable domain in full, completed from reference TRBV18 and TRBJ2-7, reads NAGVMQNPRHLVRRRGQEARLRCSPMKGHSHVYWYRQLPEEGLKFMVYLQKENIIDESGMPKERFSAEFPKEGPSILRIQQVVRGDSAAYFCASSPLEGGGEQYFGPGTRLTVT.

This clone was counted once. The rearrangement joins TRBV19 to TRBJ1-5; 9 bases are a match to TRBD1. V dropped 10 bases and J dropped 4; count of bases not matched to a gene: 26. Germline loops: CDR1 LNHDA, CDR2 SQIVND (reference sequence). The CDR3 is made up of 20 amino acids. CDR3 amino acids: CATYPRHPGQGFVTNQPQHF. The CDR3 DNA sequence: TGTGCCACCTACCCTCGTCATCCGGGACAGGGTTTCGTTACAAATCAGCCCCAGCATTTT. Using reference TRBV19 and TRBJ1-5 for the parts outside the CDR3, the full variable domain is DGGITQSPKYLFRKEGQNVTLSCEQNLNHDAMYWYRQDPGQGLRLIYYSQIVNDFQKGDIAEGYSVSREKKESFPLTVTSAQKNPTAFYLCATYPRHPGQGFVTNQPQHFGDGTRLSIL.

The chain links TRBV18 to TRBJ2-7, with 11 bases aligning to TRBD1. The germline gives CDR1 KGHSH, CDR2 LQKENI. The CDR3 is made up of 15 amino acids. V trimming: 6 bases; J trimming: 1 base; junction bases outside the gene matches: 5. CDR3 sequence: CASSPGQGASYEQYF. The CDR3 DNA follows: TGTGCCAGCTCCCCCGGACAGGGGGCTTCCTACGAGCAGTACTTC.

The rearrangement joins TRBV6-6 to TRBJ2-4; D is unresolved. V lost 0 bases to trimming and J lost 4 bases, with 7 bases between them. CDR1 and CDR2 (germline): MNHNY, SVGAGI (reference sequence). The CDR3 is 14 amino acids. CDR3 in amino acids: CASSYSSGKNIQYF. CDR3 nucleotide sequence: TGTGCCAGCAGTTACTCGAGTGGTAAAAACATTCAGTACTTC.

V usage is TRBV5-5 and J usage is TRBJ1-3; D is undetermined. Germline CDR1 is SGHKS and CDR2 is YYEKEE (reference sequence). V dropped 2 bases and J dropped 4 bases, with 13 bases sitting between them. The CDR3 is 15 residues long. The CDR3 loop reads CASSFLPGVGNTIYF. DNA of the CDR3: TGTGCCAGCAGCTTTTTGCCCGGAGTGGGAAACACCATATATTTT.

The chain carries TRBV11-2 and TRBJ2-7; 8 bases match TRBD2. Germline values: CDR1 SGHAT, CDR2 FQNNGV. Trimming at V came to 1 base and at J to 3 bases, leaving 8 bases not matched to a gene. The CDR3 loop spans 16 amino acids. CDR3 coding DNA: TGTGCCAGCAGCTTAGGCCCAGCGGGGGCCGACTACGAGCAGTACTTC. This sequence encodes CASSLGPAGADYEQYF.

The chain has TRBV10-2 and TRBJ2-7; 7 nucleotides align to TRBD2. The V segment lost 1 base and the J segment 3 bases; nucleotides outside the gene matches: 12. The CDR3 contains 17 residues. Germline V gene lookup returns CDR1 WSHSY and CDR2 SAAADI. The CDR3 bases are TGCGCCAGCAGTGAGTGGGGACTGAGAGCGGGGATCTACGAGCAGTACTTC. This translates into CASSEWGLRAGIYEQYF.

This rearrangement joins TRBV5-1 to TRBJ2-7; D perhaps matches TRBD1 (6 bases). Trimming left V 5 bases short and J 3 bases short, with 18 bases between. Germline CDR1 reads SGHRS; CDR2 reads YFSETQ. There are 15 residues in the CDR3. The CDR3 protein is CASREGGSWVYEQYF. Written as DNA, the CDR3 is TGCGCCAGCAGGGAAGGGGGAAGTTGGGTCTACGAGCAGTACTTC.

This sequence joins TRBV28 and TRBJ2-2; tentatively, D is TRBD2 (5 bases). V lost 6 bases and J lost 0, with 14 bases in between. Germline values: CDR1 MDHEN, CDR2 SYDVKM. This CDR3 comprises 16 residues. CDR3 sequence (DNA): TGTGCCAGCAGGCCTGTGGCTAGCCCGAACACCGGGGAGCTGTTTTTT. It yields the protein CASRPVASPNTGELFF.

The chain is built from TRBV7-8 and TRBJ2-7, with 9 bases identical to TRBD2. Germline CDR1 SGHVS, CDR2 FQNEAQ. The CDR3 totals 17 residues. V was clipped by 2 bases and J by 3 bases; unmatched bases: 11. The CDR3 region has the DNA TGTGCCAGCAGCTTAATGTCTAGCGGGACTTTACACTACGAGCAGTACTTC. Its translation is CASSLMSSGTLHYEQYF.

The chain employs TRBV10-1 and TRBJ2-1; 9 positions agree with TRBD2. The J segment lost 8 bases and the V segment lost 3 bases, leaving 5 bases of the junction unmatched. The CDR3 extends over 14 amino acids. Per germline, CDR1 WNHNN and CDR2 SYGVQD (reference sequence). CDR3 sequence (DNA): TGCGCCAGCAGTGAAGGGACTAGCATGGATGAGCAGTTCTTC. This translates into CASSEGTSMDEQFF.

The rearrangement uses TRBV19 and TRBJ2-7, with D maybe TRBD1 (8 bases). The germline V and J ends were trimmed by 9 bases and 5 bases, with 14 bases remaining between them. The germline CDR1 and CDR2 sequences are LNHDA and SQIVND (reference sequence). The CDR3 loop spans 12 amino acids. Here the CDR3 reads CASQGAGDEQYF. In nucleotides, the CDR3 is TGTGCCAGCCAGGGGGCGGGAGACGAGCAGTACTTC.

The rearrangement joins TRBV27 to TRBJ2-3, with 15 bases identical to TRBD2. V trimming: 5 bases; J trimming: 4 bases; junction bases outside the gene matches: 7. Germline values: CDR1 MNHEY, CDR2 SMNVEV (reference sequence). The CDR3 contains 17 residues. In DNA, the CDR3 is TGTGCCAGCAGTACCCGGACTAGCGGGAGGGTCTCAGATACGCAGTATTTT. Translating gives CASSTRTSGRVSDTQYF.

This chain links TRBV3-1 (or the pseudogene TRBV3-2) with TRBJ2-1; D is ambiguous. The CDR3 consists of 17 residues. The germline V and J ends were trimmed by 1 base and 4 bases, with 17 bases remaining between them. Germline V lookup: CDR1 LGHDT, CDR2 YNNKEL (reference sequence). Here the CDR3 DNA reads TGTGCCAGCAGCCAAGCCGAGTACATAGCCCCATACAATGAGCAGTTCTTC. Protein: CASSQAEYIAPYNEQFF.

This rearrangement joins TRBV4-3 to TRBJ2-1, with 11 bases lining up with TRBD2. V lost 0 bases to trimming and J lost 6 bases; unmatched junction nucleotides: 4. The CDR3 sequence is 16 residues long. Germline loops: CDR1 LGHNA, CDR2 YSLEER. This CDR3 is CASSQEPGLAANEQFF. CDR3 nucleotides: TGCGCCAGCAGCCAAGAGCCGGGACTAGCGGCCAATGAGCAGTTCTTC.

The chain links TRBV5-1 to TRBJ2-3; D possibly corresponds to TRBD1 (5 bases). Germline CDR1 and CDR2: SGHRS and YFSETQ. V was cut by 2 bases and J by 4 bases, with 11 bases left in between. The CDR3 has 14 residues. The CDR3 loop is CASSFGRASDTQYF. The CDR3 nucleotides read TGCGCCAGCAGCTTCGGCAGGGCGTCAGATACGCAGTATTTT.

This clone was detected a few times. The genes are TRBV3-1 (or the pseudogene TRBV3-2) and TRBJ1-1; the D gene is possibly TRBD1 (5 bases). V lost 2 bases and J 2 bases, leaving 9 bases between the germline ends. CDR1 LGHDT and CDR2 YNNKEL come from the germline V gene (reference sequence). This CDR3 has 14 amino acids. Here the CDR3 reads CASSQMTDNTEAFF. CDR3 bases: TGTGCCAGCAGCCAAATGACAGACAACACTGAAGCTTTCTTT.

This sequence joins TRBV10-3 and TRBJ2-7; D is unresolved. V gave up 3 bases and J gave up 1 base, with 7 bases separating them. Germline V gene sequence: CDR1 ENHRY, CDR2 SYGVKD. This CDR3 comprises 13 residues. The CDR3 region is CAISEDTSYEQYF. The CDR3 coding sequence is TGTGCCATCAGTGAAGACACGTCCTACGAGCAGTACTTC.

The V and J genes are TRBV14 and TRBJ2-3, with TRBD2 matching over 7 bases. Germline loops: CDR1 SGHDN, CDR2 FVKESK. There are 15 residues in the CDR3. The trim removed 0 bases at V and 5 bases at J, leaving 5 bases unmatched. CDR3 sequence: CASSQDKWEGDTQYF. The CDR3 nucleotides read TGTGCCAGCAGCCAAGATAAGTGGGAGGGAGATACGCAGTATTTT.

This clone was counted a single time. The rearrangement joins TRBV18 to TRBJ2-7, with TRBD1 matching over 10 bases. Germline V gene data show CDR1 as KGHSH and CDR2 as LQKENI. There are 18 residues in the CDR3. V gave up 3 bases and J gave up 3 bases; unmatched junction bases: 14. The CDR3 loop is CASSPSGRRQGAFYEQYF. CDR3 coding DNA: TGTGCCAGCTCACCGTCGGGGAGGCGACAGGGGGCATTCTACGAGCAGTACTTC.